These 29 T cell receptor beta chains originate from one sample sequenced in a study of cytomegalovirus exposure and HLA in healthy donors. Primers: 60 Vbeta forward and 13 Jbeta reverse. Generated by immunoSEQ multiplex PCR, the TCRdb table keeps only in-frame clones and is missing some. The table lists around 76,000 clones, 60% to 70% of them singletons. Sequenced: PBMCs. These receptors all come from a man in his forties in good health and CMV-seropositive.

The rearrangement joins TRBV5-1 to TRBJ2-3; possible D gene TRBD1, 6 bases. CDR1 and CDR2 (germline): SGHRS, YFSETQ. This CDR3 comprises 14 residues. V lost 0 bases, J lost 5 bases, and 10 bases lay in between. CDR3 bases: TGCGCCAGCAGCTTGGATACAGGGATAGATACGCAGTATTTT. Translating gives CASSLDTGIDTQYF.

V gene TRBV5-1 combines with J gene TRBJ2-5; 10 positions agree with TRBD2. Germline assignment: CDR1 SGHRS and CDR2 YFSETQ. This CDR3 is 15 amino acids long. V trimming: 3 bases; J trimming: 1 base; junction bases outside the gene matches: 3. CDR3 amino acids: CASSSSGGGQETQYF. CDR3 nucleotide sequence: TGCGCCAGCAGCTCGAGCGGGGGGGGCCAAGAGACCCAGTACTTC.

The J gene is TRBJ2-1, the V gene TRBV6-1; TRBD1 aligns across 9 bases. The CDR3 contains 16 residues. Per the germline V gene, CDR1 is MNHNS and CDR2 is SASEGT. V gave up 2 bases and J gave up 7 bases; unmatched junction bases: 9. CDR3 sequence: CASSEPGGQGLNEQFF. The CDR3 DNA sequence: TGTGCCAGCAGTGAACCGGGGGGACAGGGCTTAAATGAGCAGTTCTTC.

The gene calls are TRBV27 and TRBJ1-1, with 8 bases aligning to TRBD1. The ends lost 5 bases at V and 6 bases at J; junction bases unmatched: 17. There are 17 residues in the CDR3. Germline V lookup: CDR1 MNHEY, CDR2 SMNVEV (reference sequence). Written as DNA, the CDR3 is TGTGCCAGCAGTCCACTTACCCCAGGACAGGGCTTTTCTGAAGCTTTCTTT. Translated, it gives CASSPLTPGQGFSEAFF.

The V gene is TRBV15, the J gene TRBJ2-3, with 10 bases fitting TRBD1. With 3 bases clipped from V and 2 bases from J, the junction kept 8 bases outside the gene matches. Germline V gene sequence: CDR1 LNHNV, CDR2 YYDKDF (reference sequence). The CDR3 extends over 17 amino acids. The CDR3 DNA reads TGTGCCACCAGCAGGACCAGGGGACAGGGGCCCACAGATACGCAGTATTTT. This codes for CATSRTRGQGPTDTQYF.

The rearrangement links TRBV19 to TRBJ1-2; D possibly corresponds to TRBD1 (5 bases). The germline V gene encodes CDR1 LNHDA and CDR2 SQIVND (reference sequence). V was pared by 2 bases and J by 5 bases, with 12 bases between. The CDR3 is 14 amino acids. CDR3 DNA sequence: TGTGCCAGTAGTATATCCCCGGGGGGGTATGGCTACACCTTC. Its protein is CASSISPGGYGYTF. The full variable domain, its missing parts supplied by reference TRBV19 and TRBJ1-2, is DGGITQSPKYLFRKEGQNVTLSCEQNLNHDAMYWYRQDPGQGLRLIYYSQIVNDFQKGDIAEGYSVSREKKESFPLTVTSAQKNPTAFYLCASSISPGGYGYTFGSGTRLTVV.

This clone was recorded a few times. This sequence joins TRBV25-1 and TRBJ2-4; 7 nucleotides line up with TRBD2. Germline V CDR1 and CDR2: MGHDK, SYGVNS. This CDR3 contains 10 residues. Germline trimming cut 6 bases from V and 13 bases from J; bases unmatched to any gene: 3. CDR3 sequence (DNA): TGTGCCAGCAGATGGGGGGGGCAGTACTTC. This sequence encodes CASRWGGQYF.

V and J are TRBV7-2 and TRBJ2-2, with D hard to call. The CDR3 has 14 residues. Trimming left V 5 bases short and J 3 bases short, with 10 bases between. Germline V gene lookup returns CDR1 SGHTA and CDR2 FQGNSA. The CDR3 loop is CASSLGVYTGELFF. CDR3 in DNA: TGTGCCAGCAGCCTAGGAGTGTACACCGGGGAGCTGTTTTTT.

CDR3 in DNA: TGCGCCAGCAGCCAAGAACTGGAGATCACTGAAGCTTTCTTT. Its protein is CASSQELEITEAFF. The rearrangement joins TRBV4-3 to TRBJ1-1; D not certain. CDR1 is LGHNA, CDR2 YSLEER, per germline. V was cut by 0 bases and J by 4 bases, with 9 bases left in between. The CDR3 sequence is 14 residues long.

V and J are TRBV5-4 and TRBJ2-2; 7 positions match TRBD1. CDR3 size: 15 residues. Trimming at V came to 3 bases and at J to 6 bases, leaving 8 bases not matched to a gene. Per the germline V gene, CDR1 is SGHNT and CDR2 is YYREEE (reference sequence). The DNA for the CDR3 is TGTGCCAGCAGCTCCCACTTAGGGGGCTCCGGGGAGCTGTTTTTT. Translated, it gives CASSSHLGGSGELFF.

This rearrangement joins TRBV5-1 to TRBJ1-2; D gene uncertain. This CDR3 spans 14 amino acids. Germline loops: CDR1 SGHRS, CDR2 YFSETQ. Trimming pared 2 bases from V and 4 bases from J, leaving 12 bases between. This CDR3 reads CASSFTAVGYGYTF. CDR3 DNA: TGCGCCAGCAGCTTCACAGCCGTAGGCTATGGCTACACCTTC.

In this sample, this clone turned up a few times. The rearrangement joins TRBV29-1 to TRBJ2-3; 8 bases align to TRBD1. The CDR3 has 14 residues. The V gene's germline CDR1 is SQVTM and CDR2 ANQGSEA. The junction had 11 bases not matched to a gene; V was cut back by 6 bases and J by 6 bases. CDR3: CSVATGQVKDTQYF. In DNA, the CDR3 is TGCAGCGTCGCAACGGGACAGGTCAAGGATACGCAGTATTTT.

The chain joins TRBV6-1 to TRBJ1-5, with D perhaps matching TRBD1 (6 bases). Trimming took 0 bases from V and 3 from J, leaving 15 bases between them. The CDR3 consists of 17 residues. CDR1 is MNHNS and CDR2 is SASEGT in the germline V gene. The CDR3 nucleotides are TGTGCCAGCAGTGAAGCCATTGGGGGGGCCGTCAATCAGCCCCAGCATTTT. Translating it yields CASSEAIGGAVNQPQHF.

This rearrangement joins TRBV9 to TRBJ2-5, with 7 positions matching TRBD1. This CDR3 region has 16 residues. Trimming took 2 bases from V and 2 from J; bases not matched to a gene: 9. The germline CDR1 and CDR2 sequences are SGDLS and YYNGEE. DNA of the CDR3: TGTGCCAGCAGCGTTCAGCCTCGACAGGGACAAGAGACCCAGTACTTC. It encodes CASSVQPRQGQETQYF.

V gene TRBV6-1 combines with J gene TRBJ1-5, with 9 bases identical to TRBD1. V was pared by 7 bases and J by 4 bases, with 8 bases of the junction left unmatched. The CDR3 is made up of 15 amino acids. Germline V gene lookup returns CDR1 MNHNS and CDR2 SASEGT. The CDR3 DNA follows: TGTGCCAGCATCGGACAGGGGTGGATAAATCAGCCCCAGCATTTT. It translates to CASIGQGWINQPQHF.

The chain employs TRBV27 and TRBJ2-1, with 7 bases that match TRBD2. The CDR3 covers 18 residues. The V gene end was trimmed by 6 bases and the J gene end by 0 bases; junction bases not matched to a gene: 14. In germline, CDR1 is MNHEY, CDR2 SMNVEV (reference sequence). The CDR3 DNA reads as TGTGCCAGCAGCAACCAGTACCCAGCGGGGAGCTCCTACAATGAGCAGTTCTTC. Amino acid sequence: CASSNQYPAGSSYNEQFF.

The table lists this clone with a few counts. The chain has TRBV10-3 and TRBJ1-4; tentatively, D is TRBD1 (5 bases). Germline-derived CDR1 and CDR2 are ENHRY and SYGVKD. The V gene lost 5 bases and the J gene lost 0 bases, with 16 bases spanning the gap. The CDR3 length is 17 residues. CDR3 protein: CAISKGAAGSTNEKLFF. In DNA, the CDR3 is TGTGCCATCAGTAAAGGGGCAGCTGGGTCAACTAATGAAAAACTGTTTTTT.

This clone appeared a few times. The chain recombines TRBV30 with TRBJ2-7, with D maybe TRBD1 (5 bases). This CDR3 region has 13 residues. Germline CDR1 reads GTSNPN; CDR2 reads SVGIG (reference sequence). V was cut by 7 bases and J by 3 bases, with 16 bases left in between. CDR3 sequence reads: CAFPLRQLYEQYF. For the CDR3, the DNA is TGTGCCTTCCCCTTAAGACAGCTCTACGAGCAGTACTTC.

The chain recombines TRBV7-2 with TRBJ1-2; TRBD1 matches 7 bases. Looked up from germline, CDR1 is SGHTA and CDR2 is FQGNSA. The CDR3 loop spans 13 amino acids. Trimming cost V 3 bases and J 4 bases; bases outside gene matches: 2. The CDR3 region is CASSLGQTYGYTF. DNA of the CDR3: TGTGCCAGCAGCTTGGGACAGACCTATGGCTACACCTTC.

The table lists this clone with many counts. This chain links TRBV6-4 with TRBJ1-4; the D is unclear. CDR3 size: 14 residues. The V and J ends lost 3 bases and 8 bases respectively, with 13 bases between them. The germline CDR1 and CDR2 sequences are MRHNA and SNTAGT. CDR3 loop: CASSETLGGEKLFF. The CDR3 DNA follows: TGTGCCAGCAGTGAAACCCTCGGAGGGGAAAAACTGTTTTTT.

The chain couples TRBV10-3 to TRBJ1-1; TRBD1 might be the D (6 bases). V was clipped by 8 bases and J by 1 base, with 11 bases between them. From germline, CDR1 is ENHRY and CDR2 SYGVKD. CDR3 length: 13 amino acids. The CDR3 DNA reads as TGTGCCATCGGCCGACAGGAGAACACTGAAGCTTTCTTT. Translation: CAIGRQENTEAFF.

The rearrangement joins TRBV11-2 to TRBJ1-2; 12 bases match TRBD1. Germline CDR1 and CDR2: SGHAT and FQNNGV. J lost 2 bases, V lost 6 bases, and 16 bases had no gene match. CDR3 length: 19 residues. CDR3 in amino acids: CASRGTGGSSGPGNYGYTF. In DNA form, the CDR3 reads TGTGCCAGCAGGGGGACAGGGGGCTCGTCGGGCCCGGGGAACTATGGCTACACCTTC.

The chain joins TRBV5-6 to TRBJ1-1; no definite D call. The CDR3 spans 14 residues. The V end was cut by 1 base, the J end by 0 bases, with 7 bases between. CDR1 and CDR2 (germline): SGHDT, YYEEEE. This chain's CDR3 is CASSLTQMNTEAFF. CDR3 coding DNA: TGTGCCAGCAGCTTGACCCAGATGAACACTGAAGCTTTCTTT.

The chain couples TRBV19 to TRBJ1-2; D remains unclear. CDR3 length: 11 amino acids. Germline V lookup: CDR1 LNHDA, CDR2 SQIVND (reference sequence). The V end was cut by 3 bases, the J end by 7 bases, with 6 bases between. The CDR3 DNA reads as TGTGCCAGTAGTATTTCGGGTGGCTACACCTTC. Translating it yields CASSISGGYTF.

J is TRBJ1-3 and V is TRBV18, with D perhaps TRBD1 (6 bases). Germline V lookup: CDR1 KGHSH, CDR2 LQKENI. CDR3 length equals 14 residues. V lost 6 bases and J 11 bases, leaving 20 bases between the germline ends. The CDR3 loop is CASSQGSELQSIYF. CDR3 nucleotide sequence: TGTGCCAGCTCGCAGGGGAGCGAGCTTCAATCCATATATTTT.

This chain links TRBV19 with TRBJ1-2; 8 nucleotides line up with TRBD1. The CDR3 runs to 15 residues. Germline V CDR1 and CDR2: LNHDA, SQIVND (reference sequence). The trim removed 3 bases at V and 0 bases at J, leaving 3 bases unmatched. CDR3 sequence: CASSIGQGANYGYTF. The CDR3 region has the DNA TGTGCCAGTAGTATTGGACAGGGCGCTAACTATGGCTACACCTTC. Looking up the rest from reference TRBV19 and TRBJ1-2 gives the full variable domain: DGGITQSPKYLFRKEGQNVTLSCEQNLNHDAMYWYRQDPGQGLRLIYYSQIVNDFQKGDIAEGYSVSREKKESFPLTVTSAQKNPTAFYLCASSIGQGANYGYTFGSGTRLTVV.

The chain is built from TRBV5-1 and TRBJ2-1; 7 nucleotides line up with TRBD1. The trim removed 1 base at V and 5 bases at J, leaving 3 bases unmatched. CDR3 length: 14 amino acids. Germline V gene data show CDR1 as SGHRS and CDR2 as YFSETQ. The CDR3 DNA follows: TGCGCCAGCAGCTTGTACAGGGGAAACAATGAGCAGTTCTTC. Translation gives CASSLYRGNNEQFF.

V is TRBV4-2 and J is TRBJ2-3, with 14 bases that match TRBD2. The CDR3 extends over 17 amino acids. The V and J ends lost 4 bases and 3 bases, in that order; junction bases with no gene match: 6. Germline CDR1 and CDR2: LGHNA and YNFKEQ. As DNA, the CDR3 is TGTGCCAGCAGCCCCCCGGGACTAGCGGGGGAGACAGATACGCAGTATTTT. This sequence encodes CASSPPGLAGETDTQYF.

The V and J genes are TRBV12-5 and TRBJ1-1; possibly TRBD1 for D (5 bases). Germline CDR1 LGHNT, CDR2 FRNRAP. The CDR3 consists of 12 residues. V shed 5 bases and J shed 4 bases, with 8 bases lying between them. CDR3 region: CASGPGITEAFF. In nucleotides, the CDR3 is TGTGCTAGTGGTCCAGGGATCACTGAAGCTTTCTTT.